The 6 T cell receptor beta chains listed next were all sequenced from one sample in a study of radiation and T cells in renal cell carcinoma. The time point here: blood 2 weeks post-SBRT. Noted treatment: 15 Gy SBRT to primary tumor, nephrectomy 4 weeks later. Method: immunoSEQ multiplex PCR; TCRdb's copy keeps in-frame clones and lacks some. The sample has 120,000 or so clones, 88% seen once. The material sequenced was blood, taken from a patient whose treatment included radiotherapy and nephrectomy. The receptors were gathered from a woman aged 70-85 years with renal cell carcinoma.

J is TRBJ2-2 and V is TRBV28; tentative D call: TRBD2 (5 bases). The CDR3 has 15 amino acids. Trimming left V 3 bases short and J 1 base short, with 9 bases between. Germline V CDR1 and CDR2: MDHEN, SYDVKM. The CDR3 sequence is CASSFSAGNTGELFF. CDR3 bases: TGTGCCAGCAGTTTCTCGGCGGGGAACACCGGGGAGCTGTTTTTT.

In nucleotides, the CDR3 is TGTGCCAGAAGCTTGCCGCAAGGGTATAATTGTAGGTACATTCAGTACTTC. Amino acids: CARSLPQGYNCRYIQYF. The chain is built from TRBV5-3 and TRBJ2-4; no firm D call. TRBV5-3 is designated an ORF whose function remains uncertain. V lost 1 base to trimming and J lost 8 bases, with 22 bases between them. The CDR3 extends over 17 amino acids.

This sequence joins TRBV27 and TRBJ2-3; D is unclear. Looked up from germline, CDR1 is MNHEY and CDR2 is SMNVEV (reference sequence). This CDR3 is 11 amino acids long. Trimming stripped 8 bases from V and 3 bases from J, with 6 bases between. CDR3 sequence: CASSKTDTQYF. In DNA, the CDR3 is TGTGCCAGCTCAAAGACAGATACGCAGTATTTT.

This clone came up once. The gene calls are TRBV9 and TRBJ2-6; D unclear. Germline V CDR1 and CDR2: SGDLS, YYNGEE. The germline V and J ends were trimmed by 0 bases and 0 bases, with 13 bases remaining between them. The CDR3 covers 18 residues. CDR3 residues: CASSVGTSLLSGANVLTF. In DNA, the CDR3 is TGTGCCAGCAGCGTAGGGACGAGCCTACTCTCTGGGGCCAACGTCCTGACTTTC.

V and J are TRBV28 and TRBJ1-1; D gene ambiguous. The V end was cut by 2 bases, the J end by 1 base, with 5 bases between. Germline values: CDR1 MDHEN, CDR2 SYDVKM. The CDR3 has 13 amino acids. Written as DNA, the CDR3 is TGTGCCAGCAGTTTAACCAAGAACACTGAAGCTTTCTTT. This encodes CASSLTKNTEAFF.

The rearrangement uses TRBV29-1 and TRBJ1-2; 10 bases map to TRBD1. The V and J ends lost 1 base and 8 bases, in that order; junction bases with no gene match: 7. CDR1 is SQVTM and CDR2 is ANQGSEA in the germline V gene. The CDR3 totals 14 residues. CDR3 coding DNA: TGCAGCGTTGAAGTCCTGACAGGGGGCGGCGGCTACACCTTC. It specifies CSVEVLTGGGGYTF.